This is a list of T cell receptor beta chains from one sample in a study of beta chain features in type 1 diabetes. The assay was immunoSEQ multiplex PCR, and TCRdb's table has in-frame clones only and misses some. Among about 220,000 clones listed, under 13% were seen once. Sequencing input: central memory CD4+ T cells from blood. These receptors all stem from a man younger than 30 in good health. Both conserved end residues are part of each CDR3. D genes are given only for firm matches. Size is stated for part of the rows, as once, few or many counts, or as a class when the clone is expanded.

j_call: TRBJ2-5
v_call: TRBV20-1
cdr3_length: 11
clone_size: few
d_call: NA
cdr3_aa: CSEGGAETQYF
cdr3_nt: TGCAGTGAGGGGGGGGCAGAGACCCAGTACTTC

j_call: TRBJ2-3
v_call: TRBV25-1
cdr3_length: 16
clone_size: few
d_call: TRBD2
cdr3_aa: CASSVPTSGATDTQYF
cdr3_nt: TGTGCCAGCAGTGTACCTACTAGCGGGGCCACAGATACGCAGTATTTT

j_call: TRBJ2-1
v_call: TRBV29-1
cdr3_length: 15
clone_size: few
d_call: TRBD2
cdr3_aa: CSVEWASGSYNEQFF
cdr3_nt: TGCAGCGTTGAATGGGCTAGCGGCTCCTACAATGAGCAGTTCTTC

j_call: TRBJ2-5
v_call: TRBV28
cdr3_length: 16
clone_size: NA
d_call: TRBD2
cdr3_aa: CASSLEAGGYSPTQYF
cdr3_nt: TGTGCCAGCAGTTTAGAGGCGGGAGGGTATTCCCCTACCCAGTACTTC

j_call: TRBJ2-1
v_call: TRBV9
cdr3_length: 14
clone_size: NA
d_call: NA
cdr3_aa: CASSRPFSYNEQFF
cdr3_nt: TGTGCCAGCAGCCGTCCTTTCTCCTACAATGAGCAGTTCTTC

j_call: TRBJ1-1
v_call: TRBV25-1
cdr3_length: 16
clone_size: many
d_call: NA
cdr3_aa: CASSESGRGMNTEAFF
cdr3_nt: TGTGCCAGCAGTGAATCGGGCAGGGGCATGAACACTGAAGCTTTCTTT

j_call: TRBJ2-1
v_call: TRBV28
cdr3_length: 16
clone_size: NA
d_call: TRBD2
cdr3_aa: CASRGYGTSGYNEQFF
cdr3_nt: TGTGCCAGCAGGGGATACGGGACTAGCGGTTACAATGAGCAGTTCTTC

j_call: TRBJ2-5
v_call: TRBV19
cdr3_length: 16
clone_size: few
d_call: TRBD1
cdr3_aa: CASSSTAGGAEETQYF
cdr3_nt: TGTGCCAGTAGTAGCACTGCAGGGGGCGCCGAAGAGACCCAGTACTTC

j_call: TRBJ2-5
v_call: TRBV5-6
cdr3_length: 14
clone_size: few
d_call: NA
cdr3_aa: CASRQEGREETQYF
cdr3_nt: TGTGCCAGCAGACAGGAAGGCAGGGAAGAGACCCAGTACTTC

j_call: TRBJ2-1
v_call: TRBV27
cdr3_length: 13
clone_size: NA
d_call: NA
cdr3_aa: CASGRTPGNEQFF
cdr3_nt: TGTGCCAGCGGAAGAACCCCGGGCAATGAGCAGTTCTTC

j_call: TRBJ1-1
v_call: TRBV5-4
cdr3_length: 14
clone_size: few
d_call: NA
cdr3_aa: CASSARDKNTEAFF
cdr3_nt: TGTGCCAGCAGCGCCCGGGACAAGAACACTGAAGCTTTCTTT

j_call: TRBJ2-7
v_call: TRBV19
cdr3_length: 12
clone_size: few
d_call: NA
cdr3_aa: CASSPRGGEQYF
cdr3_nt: TGTGCCAGTAGTCCAAGGGGAGGAGAGCAGTACTTC

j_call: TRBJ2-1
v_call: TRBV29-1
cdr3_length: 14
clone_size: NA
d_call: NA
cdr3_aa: CSAEPGAGRGEQFF
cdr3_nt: TGCAGCGCCGAACCTGGAGCCGGGCGTGGCGAGCAGTTCTTC

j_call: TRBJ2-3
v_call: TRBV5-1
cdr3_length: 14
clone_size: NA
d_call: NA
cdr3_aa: CASSLGGITDTQYF
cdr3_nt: TGCGCCAGCAGCTTGGGCGGGATAACAGATACGCAGTATTTT

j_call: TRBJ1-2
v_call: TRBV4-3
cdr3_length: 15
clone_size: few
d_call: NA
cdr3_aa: CASSQGLGMDYGYTF
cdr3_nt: TGCGCCAGCAGCCAAGGGCTGGGGATGGACTATGGCTACACCTTC

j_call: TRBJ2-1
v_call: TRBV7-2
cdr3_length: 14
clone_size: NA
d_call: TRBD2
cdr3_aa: CASSLVGRTSQQFF
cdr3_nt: TGTGCCAGCAGCTTAGTGGGCCGGACTAGTCAGCAGTTCTTC

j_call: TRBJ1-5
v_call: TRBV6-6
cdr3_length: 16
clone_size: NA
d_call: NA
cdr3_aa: CASSYDGGYSNQPQHF
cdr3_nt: TGTGCCAGCAGTTACGATGGCGGGTATAGCAATCAGCCCCAGCATTTT

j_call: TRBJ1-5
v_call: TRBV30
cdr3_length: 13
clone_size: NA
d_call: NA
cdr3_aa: CAWSSAYNQPQHF
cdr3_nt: TGTGCCTGGAGTTCGGCCTACAATCAGCCCCAGCATTTT

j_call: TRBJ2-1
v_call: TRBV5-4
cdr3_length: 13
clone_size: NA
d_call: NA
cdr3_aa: CASSSDRQNEQFF
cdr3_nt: TGTGCCAGCAGCTCCGACAGGCAAAATGAGCAGTTCTTC

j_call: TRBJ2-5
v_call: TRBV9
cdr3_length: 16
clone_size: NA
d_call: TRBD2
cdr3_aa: CASSVGTSGRGETQYF
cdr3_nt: TGTGCCAGCAGCGTCGGGACTAGCGGGAGAGGAGAGACCCAGTACTTC

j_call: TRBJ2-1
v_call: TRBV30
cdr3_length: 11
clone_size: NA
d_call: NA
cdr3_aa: CAWSQHNEQFF
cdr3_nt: TGTGCCTGGAGTCAACACAATGAGCAGTTCTTC

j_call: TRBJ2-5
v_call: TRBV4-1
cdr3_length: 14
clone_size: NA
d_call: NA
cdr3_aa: CASVETRNQETQYF
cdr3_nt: TGCGCCAGCGTCGAGACACGTAACCAAGAGACCCAGTACTTC

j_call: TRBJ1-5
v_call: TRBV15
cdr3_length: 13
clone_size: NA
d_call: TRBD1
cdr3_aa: CATGQGLSQPQHF
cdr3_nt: TGTGCCACTGGACAGGGGTTAAGTCAGCCCCAGCATTTT

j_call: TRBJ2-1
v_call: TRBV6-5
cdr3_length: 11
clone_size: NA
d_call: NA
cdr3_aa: CASSYLAQQFF
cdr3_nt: TGTGCCAGCAGTTACTTGGCCCAGCAGTTCTTC

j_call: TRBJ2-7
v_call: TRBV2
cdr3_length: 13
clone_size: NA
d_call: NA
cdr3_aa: CASSSLGVSEQYF
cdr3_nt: TGTGCCAGCAGTTCTTTGGGAGTTTCCGAGCAGTACTTC

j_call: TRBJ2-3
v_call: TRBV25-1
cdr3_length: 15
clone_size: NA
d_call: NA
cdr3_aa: CASRRGPGTTDTQYF
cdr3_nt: TGTGCCAGCCGCCGGGGACCAGGGACCACAGATACGCAGTATTTT

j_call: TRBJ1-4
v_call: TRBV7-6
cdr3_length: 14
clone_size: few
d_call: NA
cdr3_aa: CASSSPGLNEKLFF
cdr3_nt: TGTGCCAGCAGCTCGCCCGGGCTTAATGAAAAACTGTTTTTT

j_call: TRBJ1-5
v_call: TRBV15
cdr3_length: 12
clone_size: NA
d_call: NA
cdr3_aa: CATSKGNQPQHF
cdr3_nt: TGTGCCACCTCGAAGGGCAATCAGCCCCAGCATTTT

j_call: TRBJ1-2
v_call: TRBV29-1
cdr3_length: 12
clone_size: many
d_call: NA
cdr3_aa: CSVVHVNYGYTF
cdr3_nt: TGCAGCGTTGTACATGTTAACTATGGCTACACCTTC

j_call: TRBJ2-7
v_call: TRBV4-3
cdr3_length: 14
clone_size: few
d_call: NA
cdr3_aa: CASSQRMTAYEQYF
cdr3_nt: TGCGCCAGCAGCCAGCGGATGACGGCCTACGAGCAGTACTTC

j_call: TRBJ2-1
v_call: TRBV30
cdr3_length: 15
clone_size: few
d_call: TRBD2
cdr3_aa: CAWIRRGLAGYEQFF
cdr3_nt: TGTGCCTGGATCCGACGGGGACTAGCGGGATATGAGCAGTTCTTC

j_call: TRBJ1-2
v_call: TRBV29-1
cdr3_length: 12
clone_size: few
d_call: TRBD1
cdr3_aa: CSVETGVYGYTF
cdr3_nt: TGCAGCGTGGAGACAGGGGTCTATGGCTACACCTTC

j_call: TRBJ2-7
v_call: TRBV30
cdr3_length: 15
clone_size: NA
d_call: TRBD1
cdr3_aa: CAWSAGTDIAYEQYF
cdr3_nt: TGTGCCTGGAGCGCCGGGACAGATATTGCCTACGAGCAGTACTTC

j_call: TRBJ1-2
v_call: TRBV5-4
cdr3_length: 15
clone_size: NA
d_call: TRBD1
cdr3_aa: CASSTSQGQVSGYTF
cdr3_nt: TGTGCCAGCAGCACATCACAGGGGCAGGTCTCTGGCTACACCTTC

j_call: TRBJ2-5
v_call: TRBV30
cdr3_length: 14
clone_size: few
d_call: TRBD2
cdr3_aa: CAWSDGLAGDTQYF
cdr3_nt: TGTGCCTGGAGCGACGGGCTAGCGGGGGATACCCAGTACTTC

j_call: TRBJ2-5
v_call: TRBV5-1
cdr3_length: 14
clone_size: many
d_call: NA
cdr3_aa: CASSEGTSQETQYF
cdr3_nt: TGCGCCAGCAGCGAGGGGACATCCCAAGAGACCCAGTACTTC

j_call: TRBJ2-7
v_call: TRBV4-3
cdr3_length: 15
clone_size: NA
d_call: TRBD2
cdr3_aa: CASSQDNGRGIEQYF
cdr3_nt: TGCGCCAGCAGCCAAGATAACGGGAGGGGTATCGAGCAGTACTTC

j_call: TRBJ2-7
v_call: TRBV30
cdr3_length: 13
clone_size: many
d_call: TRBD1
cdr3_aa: CALERTGWGEQYF
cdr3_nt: TGTGCCCTAGAGCGGACAGGATGGGGGGAGCAGTACTTC

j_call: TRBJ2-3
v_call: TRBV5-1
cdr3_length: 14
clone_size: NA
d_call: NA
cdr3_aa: CASSLGGVEDTQYF
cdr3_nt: TGCGCCAGCAGCTTGGGTGGTGTGGAGGATACGCAGTATTTT

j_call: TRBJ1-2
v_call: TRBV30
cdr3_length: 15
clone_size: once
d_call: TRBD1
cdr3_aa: CAWGRRGQGYYGYTF
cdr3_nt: TGTGCCTGGGGGCGAAGGGGACAGGGGTACTATGGCTACACCTTC

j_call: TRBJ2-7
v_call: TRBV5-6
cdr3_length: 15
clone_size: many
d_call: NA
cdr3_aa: CASSFSFGGTYEQYF
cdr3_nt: TGTGCCAGCAGCTTTTCCTTCGGCGGAACCTACGAGCAGTACTTC

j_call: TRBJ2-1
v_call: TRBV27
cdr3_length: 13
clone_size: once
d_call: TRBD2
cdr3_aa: CASSRLAGGEQFF
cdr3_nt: TGTGCCAGCAGCCGACTAGCGGGAGGCGAGCAGTTCTTC

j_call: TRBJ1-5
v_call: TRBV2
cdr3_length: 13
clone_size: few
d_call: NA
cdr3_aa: CASSESWNQPQHF
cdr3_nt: TGTGCCAGCAGTGAAAGCTGGAATCAGCCCCAGCATTTT

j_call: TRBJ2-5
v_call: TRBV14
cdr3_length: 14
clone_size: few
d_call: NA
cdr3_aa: CASSQDWAGETQYF
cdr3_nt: TGTGCCAGCAGCCAAGACTGGGCAGGGGAGACCCAGTACTTC

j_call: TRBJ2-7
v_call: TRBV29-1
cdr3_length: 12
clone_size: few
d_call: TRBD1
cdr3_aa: CSGGQGWAEQYF
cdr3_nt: TGCAGCGGCGGACAGGGATGGGCCGAGCAGTACTTC

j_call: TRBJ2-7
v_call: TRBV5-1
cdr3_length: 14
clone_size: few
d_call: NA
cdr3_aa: CASSDLNGVREQYF
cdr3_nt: TGCGCCAGCAGCGACCTTAATGGGGTACGGGAGCAGTACTTC

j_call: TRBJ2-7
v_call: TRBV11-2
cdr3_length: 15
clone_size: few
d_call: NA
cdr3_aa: CASSPDIQAAYEQYF
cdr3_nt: TGTGCCAGCAGCCCTGACATCCAGGCTGCCTACGAGCAGTACTTC

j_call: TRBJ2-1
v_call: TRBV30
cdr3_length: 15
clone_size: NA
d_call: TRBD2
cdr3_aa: CAWAKGTSGSNEQFF
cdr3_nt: TGTGCCTGGGCTAAAGGGACTAGCGGGTCGAATGAGCAGTTCTTC

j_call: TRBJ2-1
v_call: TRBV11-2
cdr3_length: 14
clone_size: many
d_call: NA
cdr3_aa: CASSLDRTDNEQFF
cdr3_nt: TGTGCCAGCAGCTTAGATAGGACAGACAATGAGCAGTTCTTC

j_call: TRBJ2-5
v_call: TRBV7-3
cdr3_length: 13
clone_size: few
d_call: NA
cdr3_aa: CASSSAGRETQYF
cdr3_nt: TGTGCCAGCAGCTCGGCGGGAAGGGAGACCCAGTACTTC

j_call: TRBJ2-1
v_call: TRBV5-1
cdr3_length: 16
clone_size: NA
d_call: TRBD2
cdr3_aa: CASSPLAGGTYNEQFF
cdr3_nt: TGCGCCAGCAGCCCGTTAGCGGGAGGGACCTACAATGAGCAGTTCTTC

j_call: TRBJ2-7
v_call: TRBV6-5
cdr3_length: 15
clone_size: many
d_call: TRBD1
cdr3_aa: CASSFWTGGHYEQYF
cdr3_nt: TGTGCCAGCAGTTTTTGGACAGGGGGGCACTACGAGCAGTACTTC

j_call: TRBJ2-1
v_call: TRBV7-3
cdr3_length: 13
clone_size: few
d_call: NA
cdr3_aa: CASSWESEGEQFF
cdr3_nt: TGTGCCAGCAGCTGGGAGTCGGAGGGTGAGCAGTTCTTC

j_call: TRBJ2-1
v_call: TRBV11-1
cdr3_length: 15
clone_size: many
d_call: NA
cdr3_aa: CASSLAGVSGLEQFF
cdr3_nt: TGTGCCAGCAGCTTAGCAGGGGTTAGTGGACTTGAGCAGTTCTTC

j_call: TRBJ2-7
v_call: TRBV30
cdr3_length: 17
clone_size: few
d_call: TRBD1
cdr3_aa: CAWSVYSDRTFSYEQYF
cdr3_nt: TGTGCCTGGAGTGTATATTCGGACAGGACCTTCTCCTACGAGCAGTACTTC